These T cell receptor beta chains were read from a single sample in a study of T cell responses to AZD1222 COVID-19 vaccine. Clones were read by immunoSEQ multiplex PCR, and TCRdb kept only the in-frame ones, dropping some. The table lists about 130,000 clones, approximately 90% of them singletons, with under 1.5% in the top ten. This specimen was peripheral blood, taken on day 0 of AZD1222 vaccination. These receptors were taken from an adult in good health. CDR3s include the opening cysteine and the closing phenylalanine or tryptophan. Expanded clones are given a class, and other clones once, few, many or no size at all.

CDR3aa | j_gene | abundance | v_gene
CASSRGLGRLNTEAFF | TRBJ1-1 | . | TRBV6-2/TRBV6-3
CASSMGRGQEQFF | TRBJ2-1 | . | TRBV19
CASSLERGTGGRYGYTF | TRBJ1-2 | . | TRBV7-8
CAWSFHLGTTEAFF | TRBJ1-1 | . | TRBV30
CASSQDKQNLNTEAFF | TRBJ1-1 | . | TRBV3-1/TRBV3-2
CASKTGPWTNEKLFF | TRBJ1-4 | once | TRBV6-5
CATSPTVFNQSQHF | TRBJ1-5 | . | TRBV15
CAWSEGQGARGYTF | TRBJ1-2 | . | TRBV30
CASSEGTQGEAFF | TRBJ1-1 | . | TRBV9
CASRKGTPITEAFF | TRBJ1-1 | . | TRBV28
CASRLTSVSGYEQYF | TRBJ2-7 | . | TRBV6-7